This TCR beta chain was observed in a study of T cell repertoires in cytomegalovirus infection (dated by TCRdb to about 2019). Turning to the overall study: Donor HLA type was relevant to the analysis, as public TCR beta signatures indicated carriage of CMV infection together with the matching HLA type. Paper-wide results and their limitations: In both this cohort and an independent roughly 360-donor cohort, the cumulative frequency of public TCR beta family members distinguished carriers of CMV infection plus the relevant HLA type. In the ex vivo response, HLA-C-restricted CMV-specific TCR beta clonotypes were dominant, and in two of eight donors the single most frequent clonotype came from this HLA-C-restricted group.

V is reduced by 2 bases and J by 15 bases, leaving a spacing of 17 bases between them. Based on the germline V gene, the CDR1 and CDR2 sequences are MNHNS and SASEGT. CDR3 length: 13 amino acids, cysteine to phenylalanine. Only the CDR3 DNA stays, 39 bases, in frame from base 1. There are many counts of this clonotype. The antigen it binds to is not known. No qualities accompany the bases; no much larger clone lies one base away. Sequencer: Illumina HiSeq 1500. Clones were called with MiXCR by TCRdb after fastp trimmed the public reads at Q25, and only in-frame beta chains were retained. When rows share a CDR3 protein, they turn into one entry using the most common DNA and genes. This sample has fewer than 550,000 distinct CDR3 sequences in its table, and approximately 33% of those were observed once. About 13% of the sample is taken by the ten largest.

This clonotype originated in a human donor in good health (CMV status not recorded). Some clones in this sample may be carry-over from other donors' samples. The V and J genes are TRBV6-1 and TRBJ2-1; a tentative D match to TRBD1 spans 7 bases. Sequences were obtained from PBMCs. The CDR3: CASSERLPGGGFF. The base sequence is TGTGCCAGCAGTGAACGTTTGCCAGGGGGAGGGTTCTTC.